One T cell receptor (beta chain) is described in this entry. The sample originates from a study of shared clonotypes between healthy human individuals. From germline, CDR1 is SGHTA and CDR2 FQGNSA. The CDR3 sequence is 14 residues long. V trimming: 4 bases; J trimming: 9 bases; junction bases outside the gene matches: 9. Sequencing was performed with immunoSEQ multiplex PCR; in TCRdb, only in-frame clones are kept and a portion is missing. The table has over 2 million clones, 90% to 95% seen once. Sequencing input: naive CD4+ T cells sorted from blood. As to subset: CD45RA+ positively selected. V gene TRBV7-2 combines with J gene TRBJ2-4; 7 bases match TRBD2. This TCR was recovered from a man between 18 and 35 years old in good health. CDR3 region: CASSYRTRETIQYF. The CDR3 nucleotides are TGTGCCAGCAGCTACCGGACTAGGGAAACCATTCAGTACTTC.